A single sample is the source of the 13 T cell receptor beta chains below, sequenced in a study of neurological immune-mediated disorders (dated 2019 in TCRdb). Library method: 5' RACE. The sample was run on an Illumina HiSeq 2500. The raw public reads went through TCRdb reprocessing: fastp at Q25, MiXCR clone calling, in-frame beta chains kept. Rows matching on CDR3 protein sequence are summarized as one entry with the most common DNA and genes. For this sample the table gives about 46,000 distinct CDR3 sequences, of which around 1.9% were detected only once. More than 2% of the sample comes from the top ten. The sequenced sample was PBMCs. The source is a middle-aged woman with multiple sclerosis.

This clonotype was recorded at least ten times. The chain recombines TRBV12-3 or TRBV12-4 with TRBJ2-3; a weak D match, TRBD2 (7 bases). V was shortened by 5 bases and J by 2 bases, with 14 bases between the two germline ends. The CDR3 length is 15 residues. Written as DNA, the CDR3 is TGTGCCAGCAGTCGCCCGGGGGGCCTCACAGATACGCAGTATTTT. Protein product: CASSRPGGLTDTQYF.

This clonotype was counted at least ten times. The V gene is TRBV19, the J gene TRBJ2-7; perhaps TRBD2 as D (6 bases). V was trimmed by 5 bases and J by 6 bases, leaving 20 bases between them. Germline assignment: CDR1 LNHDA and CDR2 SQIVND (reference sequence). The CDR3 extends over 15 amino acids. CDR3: CASSADFTGLREQYF. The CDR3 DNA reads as TGTGCCAGTAGTGCGGACTTTACAGGACTACGCGAGCAGTACTTC.

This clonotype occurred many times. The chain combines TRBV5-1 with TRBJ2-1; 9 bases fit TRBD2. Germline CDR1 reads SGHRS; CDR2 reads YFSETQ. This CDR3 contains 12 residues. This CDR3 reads CASGGSYNEQFF. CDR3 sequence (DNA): TGCGCTAGCGGGGGCTCCTACAATGAGCAGTTCTTC.

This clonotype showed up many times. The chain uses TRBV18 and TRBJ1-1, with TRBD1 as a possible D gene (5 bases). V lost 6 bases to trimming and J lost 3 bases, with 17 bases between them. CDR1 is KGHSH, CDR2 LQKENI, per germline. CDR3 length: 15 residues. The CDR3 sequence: CASSLIGATDTEAFF. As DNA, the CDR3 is TGTGCCAGCTCCCTAATAGGGGCGACAGACACTGAAGCTTTCTTT. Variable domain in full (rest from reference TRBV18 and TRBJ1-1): NAGVMQNPRHLVRRRGQEARLRCSPMKGHSHVYWYRQLPEEGLKFMVYLQKENIIDESGMPKERFSAEFPKEGPSILRIQQVVRGDSAAYFCASSLIGATDTEAFFGQGTRLTVV.

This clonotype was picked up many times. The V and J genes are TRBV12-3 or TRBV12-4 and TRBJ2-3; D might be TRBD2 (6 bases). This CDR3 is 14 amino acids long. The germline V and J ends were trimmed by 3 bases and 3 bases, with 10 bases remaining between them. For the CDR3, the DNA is TGTGCCAGCAGTTTTGTTCTAGCGACAGATACGCAGTATTTT. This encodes CASSFVLATDTQYF.

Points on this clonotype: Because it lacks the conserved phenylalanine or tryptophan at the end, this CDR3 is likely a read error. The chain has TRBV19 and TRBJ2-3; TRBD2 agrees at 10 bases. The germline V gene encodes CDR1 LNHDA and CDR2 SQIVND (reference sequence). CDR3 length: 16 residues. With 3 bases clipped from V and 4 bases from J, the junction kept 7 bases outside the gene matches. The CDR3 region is CASSIRTSGGADTQYI. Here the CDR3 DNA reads TGTGCCAGTAGTATCCGGACCAGCGGGGGGGCAGATACGCAGTATATT.

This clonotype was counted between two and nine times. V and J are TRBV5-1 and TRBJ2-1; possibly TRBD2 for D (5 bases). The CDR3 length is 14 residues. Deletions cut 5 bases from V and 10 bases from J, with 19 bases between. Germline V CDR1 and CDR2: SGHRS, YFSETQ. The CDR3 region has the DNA TGCGCCAGCAGTCGAATCCCGGGGTTGGGCGAGCAGTTCTTC. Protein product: CASSRIPGLGEQFF. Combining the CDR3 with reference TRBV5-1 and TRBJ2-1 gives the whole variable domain KAGVTQTPRYLIKTRGQQVTLSCSPISGHRSVSWYQQTPGQGLQFLFEYFSETQRNKGNFPGRFSGRQFSNSRSEMNVSTLELGDSALYLCASSRIPGLGEQFFGPGTRLTVL.

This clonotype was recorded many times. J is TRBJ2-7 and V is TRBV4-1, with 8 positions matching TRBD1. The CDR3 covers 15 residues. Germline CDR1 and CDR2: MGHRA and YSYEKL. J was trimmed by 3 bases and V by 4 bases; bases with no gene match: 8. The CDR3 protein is CASSLGQGTFYEQYF. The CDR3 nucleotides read TGCGCCAGCAGCCTCGGACAGGGCACCTTCTACGAGCAGTACTTC.

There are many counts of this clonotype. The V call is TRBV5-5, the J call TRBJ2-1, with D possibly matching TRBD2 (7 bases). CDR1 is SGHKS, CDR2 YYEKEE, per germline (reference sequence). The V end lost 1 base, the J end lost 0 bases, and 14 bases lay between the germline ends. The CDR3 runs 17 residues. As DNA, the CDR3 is TGTGCCAGCAGCTTGAAGGGCGGGGGCAGCTCCTACAATGAGCAGTTCTTC. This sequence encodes CASSLKGGGSSYNEQFF.

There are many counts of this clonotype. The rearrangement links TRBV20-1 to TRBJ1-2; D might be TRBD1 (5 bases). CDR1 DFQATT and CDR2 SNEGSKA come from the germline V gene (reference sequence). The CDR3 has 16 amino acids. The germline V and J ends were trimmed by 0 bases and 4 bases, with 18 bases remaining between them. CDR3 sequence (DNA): TGCAGTGCTAGAGATTCGGGGACCCTCAATGGCTATGGCTACACCTTC. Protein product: CSARDSGTLNGYGYTF.

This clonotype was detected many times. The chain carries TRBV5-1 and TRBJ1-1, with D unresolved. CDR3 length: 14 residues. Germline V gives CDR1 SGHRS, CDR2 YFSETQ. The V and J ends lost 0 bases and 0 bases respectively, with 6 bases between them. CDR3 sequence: CASSLGAVNTEAFF. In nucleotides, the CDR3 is TGCGCCAGCAGCTTGGGAGCGGTGAACACTGAAGCTTTCTTT.

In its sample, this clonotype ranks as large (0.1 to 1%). CDR3 sequence (DNA): TGTGCCAGCAGCCGGCAGACAGGGAATGGGCAGCCCCAGCATTTT. Its protein product is CASSRQTGNGQPQHF. The genes are TRBV7-2 and TRBJ1-5; TRBD1 aligns across 7 bases. The CDR3 is made up of 15 amino acids. Unmatched junction bases numbered 11, after V lost 5 bases and J lost 7 bases. Germline-derived CDR1 and CDR2 are SGHTA and FQGNSA.

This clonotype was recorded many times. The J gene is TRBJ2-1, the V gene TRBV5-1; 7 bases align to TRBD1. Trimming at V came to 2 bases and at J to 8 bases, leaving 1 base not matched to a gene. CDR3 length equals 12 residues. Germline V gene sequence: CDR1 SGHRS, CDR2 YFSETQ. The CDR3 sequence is CASSFTGDEQFF. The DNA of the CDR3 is TGCGCCAGCAGCTTTACAGGGGATGAGCAGTTCTTC.